This T cell receptor beta chain was identified in a study of cytomegalovirus exposure and HLA in healthy donors. About the research overall: Just over 80% of 398 genotyped donors fell in the Caucasian-associated ancestry cluster. General study findings and limits: It emerged from a later analysis that several of the most significant clusters appeared to be linked to common viral pathogens. Reportedly, fewer N-insertions than the approximately 700-donor mean appeared in an Asian-associated ancestry cluster in a later analysis. Specificity of three CMV-associated chains for CMV antigens was verified in vitro.

Germline values: CDR1 MNHNS, CDR2 SASEGT. V shed 1 base and J 7 bases; nucleotides not matched to a gene: 9. The CDR3 loop spans 16 amino acids. The PCR contained 60 Vbeta and 13 Jbeta primers. Profiling relied on immunoSEQ multiplex PCR, and the TCRdb table lists in-frame clones only, not all of them. The sample holds 45,000 to 60,000 clones, 80% seen once. As concerns this clone: Its antigen is still unknown.

The sample taken for sequencing was PBMCs. The source of this sequence is a man aged 25 to 40 in good health and CMV-seropositive. The chain couples TRBV6-1 to TRBJ1-5; 8 bases line up with TRBD1. CDR3: CASSEVDRVPVQPQHF. The CDR3 coding sequence is TGTGCCAGCAGTGAAGTGGACAGGGTGCCGGTCCAGCCCCAGCATTTT.